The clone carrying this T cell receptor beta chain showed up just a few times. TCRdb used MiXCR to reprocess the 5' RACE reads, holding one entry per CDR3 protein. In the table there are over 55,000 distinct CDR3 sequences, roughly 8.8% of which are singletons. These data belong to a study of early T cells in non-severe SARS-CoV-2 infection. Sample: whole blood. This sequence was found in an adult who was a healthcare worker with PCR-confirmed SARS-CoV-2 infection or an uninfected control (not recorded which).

In DNA form, the CDR3 reads TGTGCCAGCTCACCGATATCACAGGGAGGATCACCCCTCCACTTT. It translates to CASSPISQGGSPLHF. The chain links TRBV18 to TRBJ1-6; TRBD1 might be the D (6 bases). The germline V gene encodes CDR1 KGHSH and CDR2 LQKENI. The V and J ends lost 3 bases and 10 bases respectively, with 16 bases between them. The CDR3 covers 15 residues.